The clone carrying this TCR beta chain was detected only a few times. The antigen is unknown. The data derive from a study of vaccination and CD4 T cells after COVID-19. As for the study in general: Drawing of post-COVID samples took place a median roughly 100 days after diagnosis (range 35 to 161).

Points from the study as a whole: When vaccine-specific clones from convalescent patients were examined, 304 of 307 were spike mono-reactive.

Cultured CD4+ T cell DNA underwent sequencing with the Oncomine TCR Beta short-read assay. TCRdb redid the calling of the PCR reads with MiXCR, one entry per CDR3 protein. In the table there are about 26,000 distinct CDR3 sequences, around 41% of which are singletons. Time point reported: late sampling 161 to 241 days after vaccination in three convalescent patients. Indicated treatment: 10-day PBMC culture with coronavirus spike peptide pools or control peptides (ViraFEST assay). Peptide pool stimulation in ViraFEST expanded antigen-specific T cells, whose TCRs were then sequenced. All positive PCR tests were dated between March and December 2020, predating US Alpha, Beta and Delta variants. V lost 6 bases and J lost 3; bases outside the gene matches: 8. This CDR3 has 14 residues. From germline, CDR1 is DFQATT and CDR2 SNEGSKA (reference sequence).

The chain employs TRBV20-1 and TRBJ1-5; 7 bases fit TRBD1. This TCR derives from a human donor who had recovered from COVID-19. Sequencing was performed on CD4+ T cells from blood, cultured in vitro, taken about 7 months after SARS-CoV-2 vaccination. CDR3 region: CSAVQGFNNQPQHF. In nucleotides, the CDR3 is TGCAGTGCCGTACAGGGGTTCAACAATCAGCCCCAGCATTTT.